Following are 25 T cell receptor beta chains from one sample sequenced in a study of T cell responses to AZD1222 COVID-19 vaccine. Profiling relied on immunoSEQ multiplex PCR, and the TCRdb table lists in-frame clones only, not all of them. Found here are 90,000 to 150,000 clones, roughly 90% of them singletons; the top ten hold 4% to 5%. The sequencing here drew on peripheral blood, taken 28 days after the second dose of the MenACWY control vaccine. The receptor set was obtained from an adult who received the MenACWY meningococcal vaccine as a control.

This chain links TRBV5-5 with TRBJ2-5; D is unclear. This CDR3 has 14 residues. V lost 0 bases and J lost 5, with 11 bases in between. Germline V gene data show CDR1 as SGHKS and CDR2 as YYEKEE (reference sequence). The CDR3 DNA is TGTGCCAGCAGCTTGGCGCCAGGTCCGGAGACCCAGTACTTC. It translates to CASSLAPGPETQYF.

V gene TRBV2 combines with J gene TRBJ1-2; no reliable D call. This CDR3 comprises 14 residues. Trimming removed 8 bases at V and 6 bases at J, with 19 bases between. Germline CDR1 reads SNHLY; CDR2 reads FYNNEI. The CDR3 sequence is CASSLLGRTDGYTF. In DNA, the CDR3 is TGTGCCAGCTCACTCCTGGGCAGGACGGATGGCTACACCTTC.

Here the CDR3 DNA reads TGTGCCAGCAGGGGATCCGGGACAGGGGGTATGAATGAGCAGTTCTTC. Translation: CASRGSGTGGMNEQFF. The chain has TRBV7-3 and TRBJ2-1; 11 positions agree with TRBD1. This CDR3 region has 16 residues. The germline gives CDR1 SGHTA, CDR2 FQGTGA. With V trimmed by 6 bases and J by 7 bases, 11 bases remained unmatched. Combining the CDR3 with reference TRBV7-3 and TRBJ2-1 gives the whole variable domain GAGVSQTPSNKVTEKGKYVELRCDPISGHTALYWYRQSLGQGPEFLIYFQGTGAADDSGLPNDRFFAVRPEGSVSTLKIQRTERGDSAVYLCASRGSGTGGMNEQFFGPGTRLTVL.

The chain uses TRBV15 and TRBJ2-1, with D perhaps given as TRBD1 or TRBD2 (6 bases each). Germline V CDR1 and CDR2: LNHNV, YYDKDF (reference sequence). This CDR3 contains 16 residues. Trimming pared 2 bases from V and 9 bases from J, leaving 20 bases between. The CDR3, as DNA: TGTGCCACCAGCAGAACCCCTCGGGGGCCAGGTAGTGAGCAGTTCTTC. Translation: CATSRTPRGPGSEQFF.

The chain carries TRBV7-6 and TRBJ2-7; weak D call: TRBD2 (5 bases). Germline V gene lookup returns CDR1 SGHVS and CDR2 FNYEAQ. The V end was cut by 1 base, the J end by 4 bases, with 11 bases between. CDR3 length: 14 residues. DNA for the CDR3: TGTGCCAGCAGCTTAGGAGGGATTACGTACGAGCAGTACTTC. It yields the protein CASSLGGITYEQYF. The entire variable domain, with the rest obtained from reference TRBV7-6 and TRBJ2-7, is as follows: GAGVSQSPRYKVTKRGQDVALRCDPISGHVSLYWYRQALGQGPEFLTYFNYEAQQDKSGLPNDRFSAERPEGSISTLTIQRTEQRDSAMYRCASSLGGITYEQYFGPGTRLTVT.

The CDR3 loop is CASSDWGAGTYNEQFF. The CDR3 DNA reads as TGCGCCAGCAGTGATTGGGGGGCTGGGACCTACAATGAGCAGTTCTTC. This rearrangement joins TRBV10-1 to TRBJ2-1, with D perhaps given as TRBD1 or TRBD2 (6 bases each). V lost 3 bases and J lost 2, with 14 bases in between. CDR1 and CDR2 from the germline V gene are WNHNN and SYGVQD (reference sequence). The CDR3 is made up of 16 amino acids.

The chain has TRBV28 and TRBJ1-4, with a tentative D call TRBD1 (5 bases). V was shortened by 6 bases and J by 0 bases, with 23 bases between the two germline ends. This CDR3 is 19 amino acids long. Germline V gives CDR1 MDHEN, CDR2 SYDVKM. The CDR3 here is CASRGERDHGPATNEKLFF. The DNA of the CDR3 is TGTGCCAGCAGGGGAGAGAGGGACCACGGCCCGGCAACTAATGAAAAACTGTTTTTT.

CDR3 loop: CASSARDRPLYGYTF. Written as DNA, the CDR3 is TGTGCCAGCAGTGCCCGGGACAGGCCTCTCTATGGCTACACCTTC. The rearrangement uses TRBV27 and TRBJ1-2; TRBD1 aligns across 8 bases. Germline V gives CDR1 MNHEY, CDR2 SMNVEV (reference sequence). The junction had 9 bases not matched to a gene; V was cut back by 5 bases and J by 4 bases. The CDR3 is 15 amino acids.

The chain employs TRBV5-1 and TRBJ2-7; D may be TRBD1 or TRBD2 (5 bases each). CDR1 is SGHRS and CDR2 is YFSETQ in the germline V gene. V lost 0 bases and J 4 bases, leaving 11 bases between the germline ends. This CDR3 is built from 14 residues. The CDR3 DNA follows: TGCGCCAGCAGCTTGGCGGGGCGGGCTTACGAGCAGTACTTC. Protein sequence: CASSLAGRAYEQYF.

The chain employs TRBV25-1 and TRBJ1-4; D is perhaps TRBD1 (6 bases). The CDR3 contains 13 residues. Germline values: CDR1 MGHDK, CDR2 SYGVNS. V was pared by 5 bases and J by 8 bases, with 12 bases between. The CDR3 loop is CASSSRGVEKLFF. The CDR3 nucleotides read TGTGCCAGCAGTAGCAGGGGTGTCGAAAAACTGTTTTTT.

V and J are TRBV11-2 and TRBJ2-7; 7 bases line up with TRBD1. J lost 5 bases, V lost 0 bases, and 13 bases had no gene match. Germline assignment: CDR1 SGHAT and CDR2 FQNNGV. The CDR3 loop spans 17 amino acids. CDR3 sequence: CASSLDSSRGLVHEQYF. DNA for the CDR3: TGTGCCAGCAGCTTAGACTCATCAAGGGGGCTCGTCCACGAGCAGTACTTC.

The chain has TRBV15 and TRBJ2-7; possibly TRBD2 for D (5 bases). V gave up 1 base and J gave up 4 bases, with 8 bases separating them. The CDR3 runs 13 residues. Germline lookup yields CDR1 LNHNV and CDR2 YYDKDF (reference sequence). The CDR3 spells CATSRGTSYEQYV. The CDR3 DNA follows: TGTGCCACCAGCAGAGGGACTTCATACGAGCAGTACGTC.

The chain couples TRBV20-1 to TRBJ1-2; D ambiguous. Trimming removed 3 bases from V and 6 bases from J, with 20 bases in between. The CDR3 consists of 15 residues. Germline-derived CDR1 and CDR2 are DFQATT and SNEGSKA (reference sequence). CDR3 residues: CSASEDRVGLDGYTF. DNA for the CDR3: TGCAGTGCTAGTGAAGATCGGGTTGGCTTAGATGGCTACACCTTC.

The gene calls are TRBV25-1 and TRBJ2-5; D unclear. The CDR3 runs 14 residues. V lost 3 bases, J lost 1 base, and 9 bases lay in between. The V gene's germline CDR1 is MGHDK and CDR2 SYGVNS. This CDR3 reads CASSDGRLQETQYF. CDR3 nucleotide sequence: TGTGCCAGCAGTGACGGACGGCTCCAAGAGACCCAGTACTTC.

The gene calls are TRBV19 and TRBJ1-1, with 10 bases aligning to TRBD1. V lost 5 bases, J lost 9 bases, and 12 bases stayed unmatched. The CDR3 is 15 amino acids. Germline CDR1 and CDR2: LNHDA and SQIVND (reference sequence). CDR3 residues: CASSVLRDRGQQAFF. CDR3 sequence (DNA): TGTGCCAGTAGTGTGCTCCGGGACAGGGGACAACAAGCTTTCTTT.

The chain couples TRBV5-3 to TRBJ2-1; D uncertain. TRBV5-3 is treated as an ORF (open reading frame) with a function not yet certain. V was clipped by 4 bases and J by 7 bases, with 9 bases between them. The CDR3 length is 12 residues. The CDR3 nucleotides are TGTGCCAGAAGCCCGAGCTGGAATGAGCAGTTCTTC. Its protein product is CARSPSWNEQFF.

CDR3 bases: TGTGCCATCAGTGACGCGGACAGGGGCTACGAGCAGTACTTC. Protein sequence: CAISDADRGYEQYF. V usage is TRBV10-3 and J usage is TRBJ2-7; the match to TRBD1 covers 9 bases. The V segment lost 3 bases and the J segment 3 bases; nucleotides outside the gene matches: 3. Germline lookup yields CDR1 ENHRY and CDR2 SYGVKD. The CDR3 covers 14 residues.

In its sample, this clone was seen once. The V gene is TRBV4-1, the J gene TRBJ2-2, with 7 bases matching TRBD2. The CDR3 is 17 amino acids. Germline trimming cut 1 base from V and 5 bases from J; bases unmatched to any gene: 10. Per the germline V gene, CDR1 is MGHRA and CDR2 is YSYEKL. CDR3 DNA sequence: TGCGCCAGCAGCCAAGTACAAAGGACTAGAAAGACCGGGGAGCTGTTTTTT. It codes for CASSQVQRTRKTGELFF.

V and J are TRBV13 and TRBJ2-6; D uncertain. Trimming stripped 2 bases from V and 3 bases from J, with 8 bases between. The germline V gene encodes CDR1 PRHDT and CDR2 FYEKMQ (reference sequence). The CDR3 runs to 15 residues. The CDR3 nucleotides read TGTGCCAGCAGCTTATGGGGTAGTGGGGCCAACGTCCTGACTTTC. Protein: CASSLWGSGANVLTF.

CDR3: CSVAPRLRRGETQYF. The CDR3 nucleotides are TGCAGCGTTGCCCCCCGACTCCGGAGGGGAGAGACCCAGTACTTC. The chain is built from TRBV29-1 and TRBJ2-5, with D perhaps TRBD2 (6 bases). Looked up from germline, CDR1 is SQVTM and CDR2 is ANQGSEA. This CDR3 spans 15 amino acids. Trimming removed 4 bases at V and 4 bases at J, with 19 bases between. The full variable domain, completed using reference TRBV29-1 and TRBJ2-5, is SAVISQKPSRDICQRGTSLTIQCQVDSQVTMMFWYRQQPGQSLTLIATANQGSEATYESGFVIDKFPISRPNLTFSTLTVSNMSPEDSSIYLCSVAPRLRRGETQYFGPGTRLLVL.

The chain recombines TRBV18 with TRBJ2-1; a possible D gene is TRBD2 (6 bases). This CDR3 is built from 14 residues. Germline V CDR1 and CDR2: KGHSH, LQKENI. Deletions cut 3 bases from V and 8 bases from J, with 14 bases between. This chain's CDR3 is CASSPGIAADEQFF. The CDR3 nucleotides are TGTGCCAGCTCACCCGGGATAGCGGCCGATGAGCAGTTCTTC.

This chain links TRBV29-1 with TRBJ2-5, with unresolved D. Trimming took off 6 bases at V and 2 bases at J, with 10 bases between the two ends. The CDR3 length is 12 residues. Per the germline V gene, CDR1 is SQVTM and CDR2 is ANQGSEA. CDR3 amino acids: CSVVQTQETQYF. CDR3 bases: TGCAGCGTAGTACAGACTCAAGAGACCCAGTACTTC.

In DNA form, the CDR3 reads TGTGCCAGCAGTGTATACGAGCAGTACTTC. Residues: CASSVYEQYF. The J gene is TRBJ2-7, the V gene TRBV6-4, with D uncertain. Germline V lookup: CDR1 MRHNA, CDR2 SNTAGT. V was trimmed by 4 bases and J by 4 bases, leaving 2 bases between them. This CDR3 spans 10 amino acids.

This clone has only a few counts. This sequence joins TRBV6-1 and TRBJ2-1, with a tentative D call TRBD1 (6 bases). The ends were cut back, 3 bases at V and 8 bases at J, with 17 bases in the middle. This CDR3 region has 15 residues. Germline loops: CDR1 MNHNS, CDR2 SASEGT. The CDR3 nucleotides read TGTGCCAGCAGTGACCCGGGACACCTAGGGGATGAGCAGTTCTTC. Its protein product is CASSDPGHLGDEQFF.

The genes are TRBV3-1 (or the pseudogene TRBV3-2) and TRBJ2-7; D remains ambiguous. CDR3 length: 12 amino acids. From germline, CDR1 is LGHDT and CDR2 YNNKEL (reference sequence). V was shortened by 0 bases and J by 2 bases, with 2 bases between the two germline ends. The CDR3 DNA is TGTGCCAGCAGCCAAGATCCCTACGAGCAGTACTTC. This gives the protein CASSQDPYEQYF.